The present entry profiles one TCR beta chain with its context. What it binds is not known. This record belongs to a study of CXCR3-negative and CXCR3-positive naive CD8 T cells. Broader study findings: Partial loss of CXCR3 expression followed cryopreservation; most assays used fresh PBMCs. Higher TRB CDR3 hydrophobicity marked CXCR3-positive naive cells relative to CXCR3-negative naive cells. Memory CD8+ cells showed much lower diversity, while both naive subsets displayed comparably high diversity.

CD45RO-CCR7+CD27+CD95- cells counted as naive CD8+ T cells. In germline, CDR1 is SGHVS, CDR2 FQNEAQ. The CDR3 spans 13 residues. In preparing the TRB cDNA libraries, 5' RACE with UMI labels was used. TCRdb re-called the 5' RACE reads, yielding one record per CDR3 amino acid sequence without DNA. The repertoire shows around 88,000 distinct CDR3 sequences; the top ten hold around 1%. V is TRBV7-8 and J is TRBJ1-5; TCRdb names TRBD1, which stays unverified in the absence of DNA. The receptor was derived from a human donor in good health. Some clones in this sample may be carry-over from other donors' samples. Sequences were obtained from naive CXCR3+ CD8+ T cells from blood. As to subset: CD45RO-CCR7+CD27+CD95- naive CD8+ T cells expressing CXCR3 (TNR3+). The chain's CDR3 is CASSLAGAQPQHF.